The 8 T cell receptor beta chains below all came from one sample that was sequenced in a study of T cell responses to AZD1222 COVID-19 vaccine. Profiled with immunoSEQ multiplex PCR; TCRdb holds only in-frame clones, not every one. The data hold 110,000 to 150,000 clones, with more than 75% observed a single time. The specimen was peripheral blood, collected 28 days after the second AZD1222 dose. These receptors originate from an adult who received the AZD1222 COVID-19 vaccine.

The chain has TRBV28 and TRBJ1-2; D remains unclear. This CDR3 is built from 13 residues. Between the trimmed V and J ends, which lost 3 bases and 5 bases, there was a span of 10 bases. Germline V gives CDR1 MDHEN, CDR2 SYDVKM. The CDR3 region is CASSLGRDYGYTF. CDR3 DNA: TGTGCCAGCAGTTTGGGGAGGGATTATGGCTACACCTTC.

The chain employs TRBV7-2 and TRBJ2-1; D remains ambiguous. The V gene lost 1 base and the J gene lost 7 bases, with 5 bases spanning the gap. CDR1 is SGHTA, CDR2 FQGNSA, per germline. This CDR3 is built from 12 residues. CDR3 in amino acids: CASSLGWNEQFF. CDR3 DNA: TGTGCCAGCAGCTTAGGGTGGAATGAGCAGTTCTTC. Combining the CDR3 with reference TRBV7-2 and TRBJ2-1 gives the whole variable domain GAGVSQSPSNKVTEKGKDVELRCDPISGHTALYWYRQSLGQGLEFLIYFQGNSAPDKSGLPSDRFSAERTGGSVSTLTIQRTQQEDSAVYLCASSLGWNEQFFGPGTRLTVL.

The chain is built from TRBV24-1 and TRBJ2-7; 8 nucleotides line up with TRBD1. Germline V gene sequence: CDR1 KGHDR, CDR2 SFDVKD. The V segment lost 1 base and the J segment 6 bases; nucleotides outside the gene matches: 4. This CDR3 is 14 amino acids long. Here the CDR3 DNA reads TGTGCCACCAGTGATTTCAGGGGGCCGGGCGAGCAGTACTTC. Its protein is CATSDFRGPGEQYF.

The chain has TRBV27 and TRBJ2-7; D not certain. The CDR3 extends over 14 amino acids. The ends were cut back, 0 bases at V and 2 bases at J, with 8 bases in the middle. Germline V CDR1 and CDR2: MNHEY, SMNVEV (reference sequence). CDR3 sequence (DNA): TGTGCCAGCAGTTTATCGGGTCCAACCTACGAGCAGTACTTC. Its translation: CASSLSGPTYEQYF.

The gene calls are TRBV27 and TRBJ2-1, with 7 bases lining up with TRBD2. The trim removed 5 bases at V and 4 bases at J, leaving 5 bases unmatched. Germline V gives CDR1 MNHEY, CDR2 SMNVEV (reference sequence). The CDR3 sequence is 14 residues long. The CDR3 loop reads CASSRGGSYNEQFF. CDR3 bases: TGTGCCAGCAGTCGCGGGGGTTCTTACAATGAGCAGTTCTTC.

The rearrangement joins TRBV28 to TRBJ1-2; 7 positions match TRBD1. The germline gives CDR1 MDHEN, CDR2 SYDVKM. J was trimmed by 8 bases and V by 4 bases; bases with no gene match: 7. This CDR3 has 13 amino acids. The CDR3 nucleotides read TGTGCCAGCAGTTCCTTGACAGGGACGGGCTACACCTTC. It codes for CASSSLTGTGYTF.

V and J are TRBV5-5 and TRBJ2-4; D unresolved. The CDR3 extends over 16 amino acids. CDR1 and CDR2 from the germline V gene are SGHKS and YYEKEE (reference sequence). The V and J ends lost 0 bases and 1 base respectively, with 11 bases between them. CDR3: CASSLVWGRAKNIQYF. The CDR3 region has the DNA TGTGCCAGCAGCTTGGTTTGGGGAAGGGCCAAAAACATTCAGTACTTC.

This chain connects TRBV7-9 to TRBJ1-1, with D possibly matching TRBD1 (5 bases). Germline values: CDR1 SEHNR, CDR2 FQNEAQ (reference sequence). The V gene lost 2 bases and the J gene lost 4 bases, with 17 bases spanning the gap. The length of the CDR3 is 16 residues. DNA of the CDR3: TGTGCCAGCAGCTTAATAGTCGGGGCGGGACGCACTGAAGCTTTCTTT. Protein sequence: CASSLIVGAGRTEAFF.